In this sample, the clone carrying this TCR beta chain turned up once. Antigen unknown. Germline trimming cut 3 bases from V and 1 base from J; bases unmatched to any gene: 4. The CDR3 is made up of 16 amino acids. Germline V CDR1 and CDR2: MGHRA, YSYEKL. Profiled with immunoSEQ multiplex PCR; TCRdb holds only in-frame clones, not every one. The sample shows hundreds of thousands of clones, 90% of them seen only once. This sample stems from a study of Ad26.COV2.S vaccination and SARS-CoV-2 variants. Study at large: The Ad26.COV2.S arm of the COV1001 trial was where the donor was placed. Ad26.COV2.S given intramuscularly, once or twice 56 days apart.

General study points: Comparability of non-spike TCR breadth was observed across vaccine and placebo recipients.

Treatment indicated: some 20 received Ad26.COV2.S at low or high dose, single or two shots; a few received placebo; per-sample allocation not given. Day 63 after the first vaccine or placebo injection was the time point for sampling. Source: peripheral blood, taken in a trial of Ad26.COV2.S vaccine versus placebo. The TCR sequence derives from a person between 18 and 59 years old who received the Ad26.COV2.S COVID-19 vaccine or a placebo. The chain is built from TRBV4-1 and TRBJ2-2; 8 bases line up with TRBD1. In nucleotides, the CDR3 is TGCGCCAGCAGCCATAAGGACAGGGAGAACACCGGGGAGCTGTTTTTT. It is translated as CASSHKDRENTGELFF.